This entry lists 14 T cell receptor beta chains sequenced from one sample in a study of cytomegalovirus exposure and HLA in healthy donors. A multiplex PCR was run with 60 Vbeta primers and 13 Jbeta primers. The repertoire was sequenced with immunoSEQ multiplex PCR; TCRdb's copy has only in-frame clones and lacks some. The top ten hold more than 15% of the sample, which has about 110,000 clones, 10% to 15% seen once. The sequenced material came from PBMCs. Receptors were obtained from a man aged 40-49 years in good health and CMV-seropositive.

This clone was seen a few times. This chain links TRBV5-4 with TRBJ2-7; 10 nucleotides line up with TRBD2. CDR1 SGHNT and CDR2 YYREEE come from the germline V gene (reference sequence). V was pared by 5 bases and J by 1 base, with 12 bases of the junction left unmatched. This CDR3 is 17 amino acids long. The CDR3 DNA reads as TGTGCCAGCAGTACAACTAGCGGGACAATGCAGTCCTACGAGCAGTACTTC. Residues: CASSTTSGTMQSYEQYF.

This clone has only a few counts. V gene TRBV11-2 combines with J gene TRBJ2-7; 10 positions agree with TRBD1. J was trimmed by 3 bases and V by 7 bases; bases with no gene match: 3. Germline CDR1 is SGHAT and CDR2 is FQNNGV. CDR3 size: 13 residues. The CDR3 sequence: CASNWDRGYEQYF. CDR3 sequence (DNA): TGTGCCAGCAACTGGGACAGGGGCTACGAGCAGTACTTC.

This chain uses TRBV19 with TRBJ1-5; no clear D gene. This CDR3 has 15 residues. V lost 2 bases, J lost 5 bases, and 13 bases lay in between. The germline CDR1 and CDR2 sequences are LNHDA and SQIVND (reference sequence). CDR3 loop: CASSIKGREDQPQHF. CDR3 DNA: TGTGCCAGTAGTATAAAAGGGAGGGAGGATCAGCCCCAGCATTTT.

This clone was counted a few times. The chain combines TRBV5-1 with TRBJ2-2, with unresolved D. CDR1 and CDR2 (germline): SGHRS, YFSETQ. Trimming pared 4 bases from V and 3 bases from J, leaving 10 bases between. This CDR3 spans 14 amino acids. CDR3 amino acids: CASSLLPDTGELFF. Here the CDR3 DNA reads TGCGCCAGCAGCCTCCTACCGGACACCGGGGAGCTGTTTTTT.

This rearrangement joins TRBV30 to TRBJ2-3, with a tentative D call TRBD2 (5 bases). Germline V CDR1 and CDR2: GTSNPN, SVGIG (reference sequence). Trimming cost V 3 bases and J 0 bases, with 13 bases left between them. This CDR3 region has 15 residues. The CDR3: CAWRGGRPSTDTQYF. The CDR3 DNA is TGTGCCTGGAGAGGAGGAAGGCCGAGCACAGATACGCAGTATTTT.

The genes are TRBV29-1 and TRBJ2-5; D is possibly TRBD1 (5 bases). Between the trimmed V and J ends, which lost 3 bases and 5 bases, there was a span of 19 bases. CDR1 and CDR2 (germline): SQVTM, ANQGSEA. The CDR3 consists of 15 residues. CDR3 in amino acids: CSVEGRERARETQYF. The CDR3 DNA reads as TGCAGCGTTGAGGGCAGGGAACGGGCCAGGGAGACCCAGTACTTC.

There are a few counts of this clone. The chain employs TRBV4-3 and TRBJ2-2, with 13 nucleotides matching TRBD2. This CDR3 has 18 residues. V was clipped by 4 bases and J by 6 bases; unmatched bases: 11. CDR1 is LGHNA and CDR2 is YSLEER in the germline V gene. The CDR3 DNA reads as TGCGCCAGCAGCCCGCAGCCGGGACTAGCGGGAATGGCCGGGGAGCTGTTTTTT. Translating it yields CASSPQPGLAGMAGELFF.

This clone occurred a few times. The genes are TRBV6-5 and TRBJ2-2; 7 nucleotides line up with TRBD2. The CDR3 runs 16 residues. J gave up 4 bases and V 0 bases, and 5 bases lay outside the gene matches. CDR1 and CDR2 (germline): MNHEY, SVGAGI. The CDR3 loop is CASSYSASGRTGELFF. The CDR3, as DNA: TGTGCCAGCAGTTACTCAGCTAGCGGACGCACCGGGGAGCTGTTTTTT.

V and J are TRBV29-1 and TRBJ2-1, with D perhaps matching TRBD1 (6 bases). The CDR3 sequence is 12 residues long. Germline V lookup: CDR1 SQVTM, CDR2 ANQGSEA. Between the trimmed V and J ends, which lost 6 bases and 4 bases, there was a span of 10 bases. The CDR3 sequence is CSVEDSYNEQFF. CDR3 nucleotides: TGCAGCGTGGAGGACAGTTACAATGAGCAGTTCTTC.

For the CDR3, the DNA is TGTGCCAGTAGTACAGATGGACAGGGGCTATGGGAGCAGTACTTC. Its protein product is CASSTDGQGLWEQYF. This chain joins TRBV19 and TRBJ2-7, with 9 bases that match TRBD1. CDR1 and CDR2 (germline): LNHDA, SQIVND (reference sequence). The trim removed 4 bases at V and 7 bases at J, leaving 11 bases unmatched. The CDR3 loop spans 15 amino acids.

A remark on this clone: At the DNA level, this CDR3 is encoded by other sequences in the same sample as well. V and J are TRBV12-5 and TRBJ2-7; D might be TRBD2 (5 bases). Germline values: CDR1 LGHNT, CDR2 FRNRAP. V lost 2 bases and J 7 bases, leaving 21 bases between the germline ends. The CDR3 contains 16 residues. The CDR3 protein is CASGLYLDPRRREQYF. Written as DNA, the CDR3 is TGTGCTAGTGGTTTGTACCTGGACCCACGGAGGAGGGAGCAGTACTTC.

This sequence joins TRBV16 and TRBJ2-1, with TRBD2 matching over 7 bases. V was pared by 1 base and J by 9 bases, with 6 bases of the junction left unmatched. There are 14 residues in the CDR3. Germline V gene lookup returns CDR1 KGHSY and CDR2 FQNENV. The CDR3 loop is CASSQLRESGEQFF. In nucleotides, the CDR3 is TGTGCCAGCAGCCAATTGCGGGAGTCGGGTGAGCAGTTCTTC.

The rearrangement joins TRBV5-1 to TRBJ2-6; 8 nucleotides align to TRBD1. The J segment lost 2 bases and the V segment lost 2 bases, leaving 6 bases of the junction unmatched. The CDR3 length is 17 residues. The V gene's germline CDR1 is SGHRS and CDR2 YFSETQ. CDR3 nucleotides: TGCGCCAGCAGCTTCGGACAGGGAAGGACTGGGGCCAACGTCCTGACTTTC. Translation: CASSFGQGRTGANVLTF.

The chain combines TRBV7-9 with TRBJ2-1; D is possibly TRBD2 (5 bases). V lost 5 bases and J lost 5, with 7 bases in between. Germline V gives CDR1 SEHNR, CDR2 FQNEAQ (reference sequence). The CDR3 consists of 12 residues. The CDR3 coding sequence is TGTGCCAGCAGCCCCGGGGACAATGAGCAGTTCTTC. It translates to CASSPGDNEQFF.